Below, 25 T cell receptor beta chains from the same sample are listed, as sequenced in a study of blood T cell repertoires in COVID-19. This table comes from immunoSEQ multiplex PCR, and its TCRdb copy is limited to in-frame clones, with some not included. Of 230,000 or so clones in the sample, 88% were seen once. Sequenced material: PBMCs or T cells enriched from blood (not recorded which). The receptors originated from a woman aged 40-49 years with acute COVID-19.

The J gene is TRBJ2-1, the V gene TRBV21-1; TRBD2 is taken as the D call from the table, unchecked against the DNA. TRBV21-1 is reported as a pseudogene. This CDR3 has 15 amino acids. This CDR3 is CASSKAGGAGNEQFF. Here the CDR3 DNA reads TGTGCCAGCAGCAAAGCGGGGGGGGCAGGCAATGAGCAGTTCTTC.

This chain joins TRBV7-9 and TRBJ1-4; no reliable D call. Deletions cut 6 bases from V and 0 bases from J, with 14 bases between. The CDR3 is 16 amino acids. Per germline, CDR1 SEHNR and CDR2 FQNEAQ (reference sequence). CDR3 region: CASRAFMGATNEKLFF. The DNA of the CDR3 is TGTGCCAGCAGGGCCTTTATGGGAGCAACTAATGAAAAACTGTTTTTT.

The chain's CDR3 is CASSQDQRKQHF. In nucleotides, the CDR3 is TGTGCCAGCAGCCAAGATCAGCGGAAACAGCATTTT. J is TRBJ1-5 and V is TRBV3-1 (or the pseudogene TRBV3-2); D gene unclear. The V end lost 0 bases, the J end lost 13 bases, and 10 bases lay between the germline ends. In germline, CDR1 is LGHDT, CDR2 YNNKEL (reference sequence). This CDR3 contains 12 residues.

The chain links TRBV5-6 to TRBJ2-4; 8 nucleotides align to TRBD2. Germline V gene lookup returns CDR1 SGHDT and CDR2 YYEEEE. The CDR3 has 13 residues. V lost 3 bases to trimming and J lost 7 bases; unmatched junction nucleotides: 3. The CDR3 protein is CASSSSGSNIQYF. As DNA, the CDR3 is TGTGCCAGCAGCTCCAGCGGGAGTAACATTCAGTACTTC.

The V gene is TRBV25-1, the J gene TRBJ1-5, with D possibly TRBD1 on 5 matching bases. The CDR3 is 14 residues long. Germline V gene data show CDR1 as MGHDK and CDR2 as SYGVNS. V dropped 1 base and J dropped 7 bases, with 11 bases sitting between them. DNA of the CDR3: TGTGCCAGCAGTGAATTCCCGCAGGGACAGCCCCAGCATTTT. Residues: CASSEFPQGQPQHF.

The rearrangement joins TRBV6-1 to TRBJ2-7; maybe TRBD1 (6 bases). CDR1 is MNHNS and CDR2 is SASEGT in the germline V gene. V was pared by 3 bases and J by 3 bases, with 9 bases between. This CDR3 is 13 amino acids long. CDR3 protein: CASSDVQGYEQYF. The DNA for the CDR3 is TGTGCCAGCAGTGACGTACAGGGCTACGAGCAGTACTTC.

This chain links TRBV19 with TRBJ1-2; 7 bases map to TRBD1. Looked up from germline, CDR1 is LNHDA and CDR2 is SQIVND (reference sequence). V shed 6 bases, J shed 1 base, and the junction held 5 bases outside the gene matches. This CDR3 is 14 amino acids long. The CDR3 here is CASSEQGINYGYTF. In DNA form, the CDR3 reads TGTGCCAGTAGCGAACAGGGGATTAACTATGGCTACACCTTC. Full variable domain (rest looked up from reference TRBV19 and TRBJ1-2): DGGITQSPKYLFRKEGQNVTLSCEQNLNHDAMYWYRQDPGQGLRLIYYSQIVNDFQKGDIAEGYSVSREKKESFPLTVTSAQKNPTAFYLCASSEQGINYGYTFGSGTRLTVV.

This chain uses TRBV5-4 with TRBJ2-7; weak D call: TRBD2 (7 bases). V was trimmed by 2 bases and J by 1 base, leaving 16 bases between them. CDR1 is SGHNT, CDR2 YYREEE, per germline (reference sequence). The CDR3 spans 16 residues. CDR3 coding DNA: TGTGCCAGCAGCTTTTGGGGGGCGGGGGTATCCTACGAGCAGTACTTC. This encodes CASSFWGAGVSYEQYF. Combining the CDR3 with reference TRBV5-4 and TRBJ2-7 gives the whole variable domain ETGVTQSPTHLIKTRGQQVTLRCSSQSGHNTVSWYQQALGQGPQFIFQYYREEENGRGNFPPRFSGLQFPNYSSELNVNALELDDSALYLCASSFWGAGVSYEQYFGPGTRLTVT.

The CDR3: CASSHGNSGGYGYTF. CDR3 coding DNA: TGTGCCAGCAGCCATGGGAACTCGGGGGGCTATGGCTACACCTTC. The V gene is TRBV3-1 (or the pseudogene TRBV3-2), the J gene TRBJ1-2, with a weak D call TRBD1 (5 bases). Trimming stripped 3 bases from V and 4 bases from J, with 15 bases between. Germline assignment: CDR1 LGHDT and CDR2 YNNKEL (reference sequence). The CDR3 is 15 amino acids.

The chain is built from TRBV2 and TRBJ1-6, with 9 nucleotides matching TRBD1. This CDR3 region has 15 residues. The V segment lost 8 bases and the J segment 3 bases; nucleotides outside the gene matches: 5. Germline assignment: CDR1 SNHLY and CDR2 FYNNEI. CDR3 region: CASASTGGYNSPLHF. In DNA, the CDR3 is TGTGCCAGCGCGTCGACAGGGGGCTATAATTCACCCCTCCACTTT.

The chain combines TRBV11-3 with TRBJ1-4; D unresolved. CDR3 length equals 14 residues. The V gene lost 1 base and the J gene lost 5 bases, with 8 bases spanning the gap. The germline gives CDR1 SGHNT, CDR2 YENEEA. CDR3 residues: CASSLGGANEKLFF. In DNA form, the CDR3 reads TGTGCCAGCAGCTTAGGAGGAGCGAATGAAAAACTGTTTTTT.

This clone appeared a single time. The V gene is TRBV3-1 (or the pseudogene TRBV3-2), the J gene TRBJ1-2; D might be TRBD1 (5 bases). The ends were cut back, 1 base at V and 6 bases at J, with 12 bases in the middle. There are 14 residues in the CDR3. Germline-derived CDR1 and CDR2 are LGHDT and YNNKEL (reference sequence). The CDR3 DNA sequence: TGTGCCAGCAGCCAAGTAGGAGGGGCAGATGGCTACACCTTC. Translating it yields CASSQVGGADGYTF.

The rearrangement joins TRBV18 to TRBJ1-2; possible D gene TRBD1, 6 bases. Trimming removed 2 bases from V and 3 bases from J, with 10 bases in between. Looked up from germline, CDR1 is KGHSH and CDR2 is LQKENI. The CDR3 sequence is 14 residues long. CDR3 nucleotide sequence: TGTGCCAGCTCACCAGGGACATCTCACTATGGCTACACCTTC. Translation: CASSPGTSHYGYTF.

The chain uses TRBV27 and TRBJ2-5; 10 bases are shared with TRBD2. Germline V gives CDR1 MNHEY, CDR2 SMNVEV (reference sequence). This CDR3 region has 15 residues. The V and J ends lost 6 bases and 7 bases, in that order; junction bases with no gene match: 11. This CDR3 is CASSLYSGGQGTQYF. The CDR3 coding sequence is TGTGCCAGCAGCCTGTATAGCGGGGGGCAGGGGACCCAGTACTTC.

This chain uses TRBV5-6 with TRBJ2-1; 7 positions agree with TRBD1. CDR1 and CDR2 from the germline V gene are SGHDT and YYEEEE. This CDR3 region has 17 residues. Trimming removed 4 bases from V and 0 bases from J; junction bases left unmatched: 10. Written as DNA, the CDR3 is TGTGCCAGCAGCCTATGGACAGGCGTTAGCTCCTACAATGAGCAGTTCTTC. This sequence encodes CASSLWTGVSSYNEQFF.

V is TRBV3-1 (or the pseudogene TRBV3-2) and J is TRBJ1-5; D possibly corresponds to TRBD1 (6 bases). The germline V gene encodes CDR1 LGHDT and CDR2 YNNKEL (reference sequence). Trimming removed 1 base at V and 5 bases at J, with 12 bases between. The CDR3 is 15 residues long. The CDR3 region has the DNA TGTGCCAGCAGCCAAGGGGGCAGGGGCGATCAGCCCCAGCATTTT. Translating it yields CASSQGGRGDQPQHF.

The rearrangement uses TRBV7-2 and TRBJ2-2; a possible D gene is TRBD1 (5 bases). The germline V gene has CDR1 SGHTA and CDR2 FQGNSA. Trimming shortened V by 5 bases and J by 0 bases, and 22 bases separated the two germline ends. The CDR3 is made up of 19 amino acids. CDR3 in DNA: TGTGCCAGCAGCCCCCCAGGACAAAGAGCCGCCACGAACACCGGGGAGCTGTTTTTT. It is translated as CASSPPGQRAATNTGELFF.

This sequence joins TRBV6-5 and TRBJ1-1, with 9 positions matching TRBD1. The V gene end was trimmed by 6 bases and the J gene end by 1 base; junction bases not matched to a gene: 3. Germline CDR1 reads MNHEY; CDR2 reads SVGAGI. CDR3 size: 14 residues. CDR3 residues: CASRGQGQNTEAFF. The CDR3 coding sequence is TGTGCCAGCAGGGGACAGGGCCAGAACACTGAAGCTTTCTTT.

This chain uses TRBV2 with TRBJ1-3; D not resolved. CDR3 length equals 11 residues. The germline CDR1 and CDR2 sequences are SNHLY and FYNNEI. The V end was cut by 5 bases, the J end by 8 bases, with 7 bases between. In nucleotides, the CDR3 is TGTGCCAGCAGTTTAATAGACACCATATATTTT. Translation gives CASSLIDTIYF.

The chain joins TRBV6-5 to TRBJ1-2; 9 nucleotides agree with TRBD1. The J segment lost 6 bases and the V segment lost 0 bases, leaving 2 bases of the junction unmatched. The V gene's germline CDR1 is MNHEY and CDR2 SVGAGI. The CDR3 spans 14 residues. CDR3: CASSYSGQGNGYTF. Written as DNA, the CDR3 is TGTGCCAGCAGTTACTCGGGACAGGGAAATGGCTACACCTTC.

CDR3 nucleotide sequence: TGTGCCAGCAGCCCGAGACAGACCTCCTACGAGCAGTACTTC. Its translation: CASSPRQTSYEQYF. This rearrangement joins TRBV9 to TRBJ2-7; D perhaps matches TRBD1 (5 bases). Germline assignment: CDR1 SGDLS and CDR2 YYNGEE. V dropped 4 bases and J dropped 0 bases, with 11 bases sitting between them. The CDR3 length is 14 residues.

J is TRBJ1-5 and V is TRBV25-1; a weak D match, TRBD1 (6 bases). This CDR3 is 15 amino acids long. Deletions cut 6 bases from V and 7 bases from J, with 19 bases between. Germline assignment: CDR1 MGHDK and CDR2 SYGVNS. CDR3 bases: TGTGCCAGCAGGGGGTCGACAGGAGGAAGGCAGCCCCAGCATTTT. It translates to CASRGSTGGRQPQHF.

The CDR3 region has the DNA TGTGCCAGCAGCTTAAGGGGGAGGACTAGCTTGCTTGGCAATGAGCAGTTCTTC. Protein: CASSLRGRTSLLGNEQFF. This chain links TRBV11-2 with TRBJ2-1; 8 bases agree with TRBD2. There are 18 residues in the CDR3. V shed 2 bases, J shed 6 bases, and the junction held 15 bases outside the gene matches. CDR1 and CDR2 (germline): SGHAT, FQNNGV. The variable domain in full, with the rest retrieved from reference TRBV11-2 and TRBJ2-1, is EAGVAQSPRYKIIEKRQSVAFWCNPISGHATLYWYQQILGQGPKLLIQFQNNGVVDDSQLPKDRFSAERLKGVDSTLKIQPAKLEDSAVYLCASSLRGRTSLLGNEQFFGPGTRLTVL.

This clone was counted only a few times. The V call is TRBV7-2, the J call TRBJ2-1; TRBD2 is a possible D gene (5 bases). The germline V gene has CDR1 SGHTA and CDR2 FQGNSA. The ends were cut back, 6 bases at V and 3 bases at J, with 12 bases in the middle. The CDR3 is made up of 14 amino acids. This CDR3 reads CASSLAHLYNEQFF. The DNA for the CDR3 is TGTGCCAGCAGTCTAGCTCACCTCTACAATGAGCAGTTCTTC.

The J gene is TRBJ2-3, the V gene TRBV29-1; D may be TRBD2 (5 bases). The CDR3 is made up of 13 amino acids. Trimming left V 6 bases short and J 2 bases short, with 12 bases between. Germline V gene data show CDR1 as SQVTM and CDR2 as ANQGSEA. Written as DNA, the CDR3 is TGCAGCGTAGTAGAGCGGCCCACAGATACGCAGTATTTT. Residues: CSVVERPTDTQYF.